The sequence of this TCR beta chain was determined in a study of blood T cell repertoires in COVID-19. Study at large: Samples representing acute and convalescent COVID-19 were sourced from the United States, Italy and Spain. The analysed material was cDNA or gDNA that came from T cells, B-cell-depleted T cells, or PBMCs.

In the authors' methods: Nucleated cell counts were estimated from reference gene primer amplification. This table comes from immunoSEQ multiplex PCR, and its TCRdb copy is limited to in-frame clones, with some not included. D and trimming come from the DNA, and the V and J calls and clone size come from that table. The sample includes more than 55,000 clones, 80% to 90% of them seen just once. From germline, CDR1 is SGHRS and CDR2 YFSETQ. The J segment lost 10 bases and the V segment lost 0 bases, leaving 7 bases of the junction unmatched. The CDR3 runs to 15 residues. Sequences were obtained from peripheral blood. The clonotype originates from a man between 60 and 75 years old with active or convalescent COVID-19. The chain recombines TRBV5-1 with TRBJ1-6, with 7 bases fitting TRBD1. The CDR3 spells CASSLVDRVASPLHF. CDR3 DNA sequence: TGCGCCAGCAGCTTGGTAGACAGGGTGGCATCACCCCTCCACTTT.